Presented here are 10 T cell receptor beta chains from one specimen sequenced in a study of blood T cell repertoires in COVID-19. Produced via immunoSEQ multiplex PCR; TCRdb's table is partial and in-frame only. The data show over 200,000 clones, with about 89% seen just once and around 10% held by the top ten. The specimen was peripheral blood. The source is a man between 40 and 49 years old who had recovered from COVID-19.

The chain uses TRBV4-3 and TRBJ2-1, with TRBD2 matching over 7 bases. Unmatched junction bases numbered 3, after V lost 0 bases and J lost 1 base. Germline CDR1 is LGHNA and CDR2 is YSLEER. CDR3 length: 16 residues. CDR3 nucleotides: TGCGCCAGCAGCCAAGATGGGGGGGGATCCTACAATGAGCAGTTCTTC. Amino acids: CASSQDGGGSYNEQFF.

This rearrangement joins TRBV19 to TRBJ1-2; possible D gene TRBD1, 6 bases. The CDR3 runs 15 residues. Deletions cut 5 bases from V and 8 bases from J, with 21 bases between. Germline V gene lookup returns CDR1 LNHDA and CDR2 SQIVND (reference sequence). CDR3 sequence (DNA): TGTGCCAGTAGTTCATCAGACAGGCCCCTGGAGGGCTACACCTTC. Amino acids: CASSSSDRPLEGYTF.

The chain is built from TRBV9 and TRBJ2-3; the match to TRBD2 covers 11 bases. The V and J ends lost 4 bases and 5 bases, in that order; junction bases with no gene match: 9. Germline V gene sequence: CDR1 SGDLS, CDR2 YYNGEE. This CDR3 is 16 amino acids long. CDR3 DNA sequence: TGTGCCAGCAGCTTATCGACTAGCGGGGTTGGAGATACGCAGTATTTT. It encodes CASSLSTSGVGDTQYF. Full variable domain (remainder filled in from reference TRBV9 and TRBJ2-3): DSGVTQTPKHLITATGQRVTLRCSPRSGDLSVYWYQQSLDQGLQFLIQYYNGEERAKGNILERFSAQQFPDLHSELNLSSLELGDSALYFCASSLSTSGVGDTQYFGPGTRLTVL.

The chain links TRBV6-4 to TRBJ2-2; 8 positions agree with TRBD2. Germline V lookup: CDR1 MRHNA, CDR2 SNTAGT. This CDR3 comprises 15 residues. V shed 5 bases and J 1 base; nucleotides not matched to a gene: 3. For the CDR3, the DNA is TGTGCCAGCAGTCCCGCGGGGGGGAACACCGGGGAGCTGTTTTTT. Residues: CASSPAGGNTGELFF.

The V gene is TRBV15, the J gene TRBJ2-1, with TRBD2 matching over 8 bases. This CDR3 contains 14 residues. Germline lookup yields CDR1 LNHNV and CDR2 YYDKDF (reference sequence). The J segment lost 9 bases and the V segment lost 0 bases, leaving 4 bases of the junction unmatched. CDR3 loop: CATSRELAVLEQFF. The CDR3 DNA sequence: TGTGCCACCAGCAGAGAACTAGCGGTGCTTGAGCAGTTCTTC.

The chain employs TRBV6-6 and TRBJ1-1; 11 nucleotides line up with TRBD1. The ends lost 5 bases at V and 1 base at J; junction bases unmatched: 12. The CDR3 spans 18 residues. CDR1 is MNHNY and CDR2 is SVGAGI in the germline V gene (reference sequence). CDR3 bases: TGTGCCAGCAGTCCCCTTCTCTGGGGGACAGGGGGGAACACTGAAGCTTTCTTT. Translated: CASSPLLWGTGGNTEAFF.

V gene TRBV10-3 combines with J gene TRBJ2-7; no clear D gene. The germline gives CDR1 ENHRY, CDR2 SYGVKD. This CDR3 spans 13 amino acids. V lost 0 bases, J lost 4 bases, and 7 bases lay in between. CDR3 coding DNA: TGTGCCATCAGTGAGTCACTGAAGTACGAGCAGTACTTC. Residues: CAISESLKYEQYF.

The gene calls are TRBV3-1 (or the pseudogene TRBV3-2) and TRBJ2-3; 13 bases match TRBD2. This CDR3 spans 21 amino acids. The trim removed 2 bases at V and 1 base at J, leaving 15 bases unmatched. Per germline, CDR1 LGHDT and CDR2 YNNKEL (reference sequence). The CDR3 loop reads CASSQRLAGGPANGCTDTQYF. The CDR3 DNA reads TGTGCCAGCAGCCAAAGACTAGCGGGGGGTCCAGCCAATGGATGCACAGATACGCAGTATTTT.

The rearrangement links TRBV27 to TRBJ2-1; possible D gene TRBD1, 5 bases. CDR3 length equals 15 residues. Germline CDR1 MNHEY, CDR2 SMNVEV (reference sequence). V lost 2 bases, J lost 4 bases, and 12 bases lay in between. CDR3 amino acids: CASSLKVGHYNEQFF. CDR3 coding DNA: TGTGCCAGCAGTTTAAAGGTCGGACATTACAATGAGCAGTTCTTC.

J is TRBJ2-7 and V is TRBV6-5, with D possibly matching TRBD2 (6 bases). The V gene lost 5 bases and the J gene lost 7 bases, with 12 bases spanning the gap. Per germline, CDR1 MNHEY and CDR2 SVGAGI. The length of the CDR3 is 12 residues. The DNA for the CDR3 is TGTGCCAGCAGTCCTCGGGGGAAAGAGCAGTACTTC. Its translation: CASSPRGKEQYF.